Below, 20 T cell receptor beta chains from the same sample are listed, as sequenced in a study of cytomegalovirus exposure and HLA in healthy donors. The PCR employed 60 Vbeta primers together with 13 Jbeta primers. The method was immunoSEQ multiplex PCR; TCRdb's version includes in-frame clones alone and lacks a portion of them. This sample carries 80,000 to 95,000 clones, about two thirds of them seen once, and the ten largest clones take about 2.5%. Sequenced input: PBMCs. The receptor source for this set is a human donor in good health.

The V and J genes are TRBV5-5 and TRBJ2-5; 8 bases agree with TRBD2. CDR1 and CDR2 from the germline V gene are SGHKS and YYEKEE (reference sequence). Trimming at V came to 1 base and at J to 5 bases, leaving 7 bases not matched to a gene. There are 15 residues in the CDR3. The CDR3 region is CASSLMVSGIETQYF. DNA for the CDR3: TGTGCCAGCAGCTTGATGGTTAGCGGGATTGAGACCCAGTACTTC.

The V and J genes are TRBV20-1 and TRBJ2-3; 9 nucleotides line up with TRBD1. CDR1 DFQATT and CDR2 SNEGSKA come from the germline V gene (reference sequence). Trimming removed 1 base from V and 14 bases from J; junction bases left unmatched: 4. The CDR3 contains 11 residues. DNA of the CDR3: TGCAGTGCTAGAGCGGGACAGGGACTGTATTTT. Amino acid sequence: CSARAGQGLYF.

This chain connects TRBV6-5 to TRBJ1-6, with 9 bases matching TRBD1. Trimming at V came to 4 bases and at J to 7 bases, leaving 8 bases not matched to a gene. This CDR3 has 16 amino acids. CDR1 is MNHEY, CDR2 SVGAGI, per germline. CDR3 residues: CASSLGDRARNSPLHF. CDR3 bases: TGTGCCAGCAGTTTGGGGGACAGGGCCAGGAATTCACCCCTCCACTTT.

The chain carries TRBV9 and TRBJ2-3, with D tentatively TRBD2 (7 bases). The V gene's germline CDR1 is SGDLS and CDR2 YYNGEE. V was cut by 1 base and J by 4 bases, with 13 bases left in between. CDR3 length: 15 amino acids. In DNA, the CDR3 is TGTGCCAGCAGCGTACGGGGGGCCGAGGCAGATACGCAGTATTTT. This encodes CASSVRGAEADTQYF.

The rearrangement joins TRBV5-1 to TRBJ2-3; 13 positions match TRBD2. Per germline, CDR1 SGHRS and CDR2 YFSETQ. This CDR3 contains 18 residues. The junction had 9 bases not matched to a gene; V was cut back by 4 bases and J by 1 base. In DNA, the CDR3 is TGCGCCAGCAGCATGCCACTAGCGGGGGGGCGGGGCACAGATACGCAGTATTTT. Translation gives CASSMPLAGGRGTDTQYF.

The rearrangement uses TRBV5-6 and TRBJ1-2, with unresolved D. Germline CDR1 SGHDT, CDR2 YYEEEE. The CDR3 is made up of 18 amino acids. Trimming left V 4 bases short and J 1 base short, with 23 bases between. The CDR3 loop is CASSRSQWAPSDNYGYTF. CDR3 DNA: TGTGCCAGCAGCCGATCACAATGGGCCCCGTCAGATAACTATGGCTACACCTTC.

The rearrangement joins TRBV29-1 to TRBJ1-5; D is unclear. The germline gives CDR1 SQVTM, CDR2 ANQGSEA. This CDR3 contains 13 residues. Between the trimmed V and J ends, which lost 4 bases and 1 base, there was a span of 8 bases. CDR3 residues: CSVGQTSNQPQHF. As DNA, the CDR3 is TGCAGCGTTGGTCAAACAAGCAATCAGCCCCAGCATTTT.

The rearrangement uses TRBV5-4 and TRBJ1-3, with D tentatively TRBD1 (5 bases). The germline gives CDR1 SGHNT, CDR2 YYREEE (reference sequence). Trimming left V 0 bases short and J 0 bases short, with 13 bases between. This CDR3 is 17 amino acids long. The CDR3 sequence is CASSLELAGHSGNTIYF. DNA for the CDR3: TGTGCCAGCAGCTTGGAACTCGCAGGGCACTCTGGAAACACCATATATTTT.

This clone was detected a few times. The chain joins TRBV5-6 to TRBJ2-3; no clear D. The germline V gene has CDR1 SGHDT and CDR2 YYEEEE. The CDR3 consists of 15 residues. Trimming shortened V by 0 bases and J by 0 bases, and 8 bases separated the two germline ends. DNA of the CDR3: TGTGCCAGCAGCTTGGGGGCAACTAGCACAGATACGCAGTATTTT. Translated, it gives CASSLGATSTDTQYF.

The chain has TRBV27 and TRBJ2-1; D perhaps matches TRBD1 (5 bases). Germline CDR1 and CDR2: MNHEY and SMNVEV (reference sequence). This CDR3 contains 16 residues. The V end lost 0 bases, the J end lost 1 base, and 10 bases lay between the germline ends. In DNA form, the CDR3 reads TGTGCCAGCAGTTTATCAGCAGGGATTTCCTACAATGAGCAGTTCTTC. It specifies CASSLSAGISYNEQFF.

The V call is TRBV7-9, the J call TRBJ2-7; 10 positions match TRBD1. The germline V gene encodes CDR1 SEHNR and CDR2 FQNEAQ (reference sequence). This CDR3 region has 14 residues. Germline trimming cut 7 bases from V and 5 bases from J; bases unmatched to any gene: 8. In DNA form, the CDR3 reads TGTGCCAGCATCCTGGGACAGGGGATCGACGAGCAGTACTTC. This sequence encodes CASILGQGIDEQYF.

The chain carries TRBV18 and TRBJ1-1; TRBD1 is a possible D gene (5 bases). CDR3 length: 13 amino acids. Trimming shortened V by 4 bases and J by 3 bases, and 9 bases separated the two germline ends. The germline V gene has CDR1 KGHSH and CDR2 LQKENI. DNA for the CDR3: TGTGCCAGCTCACAGGCGGGGGACACTGAAGCTTTCTTT. This codes for CASSQAGDTEAFF.

The chain is built from TRBV5-4 and TRBJ2-1; weak D call: TRBD1 (6 bases). Germline V gene sequence: CDR1 SGHNT, CDR2 YYREEE (reference sequence). This CDR3 contains 15 residues. Trimming shortened V by 4 bases and J by 2 bases, and 13 bases separated the two germline ends. The CDR3 protein is CASSPPGGPYNEQFF. The DNA for the CDR3 is TGTGCCAGCAGCCCCCCTGGGGGCCCCTACAATGAGCAGTTCTTC.

This chain links TRBV9 with TRBJ2-5, with 14 bases fitting TRBD2. The CDR3 totals 17 residues. Looked up from germline, CDR1 is SGDLS and CDR2 is YYNGEE. Trimming took 2 bases from V and 4 from J; bases not matched to a gene: 7. The chain's CDR3 is CASSVGTSGGTRETQYF. In nucleotides, the CDR3 is TGTGCCAGCAGCGTCGGGACTAGCGGGGGCACAAGAGAGACCCAGTACTTC.

This rearrangement joins TRBV5-1 to TRBJ1-4; D is unclear. The germline V gene has CDR1 SGHRS and CDR2 YFSETQ. V was shortened by 3 bases and J by 0 bases, with 9 bases between the two germline ends. The CDR3 covers 15 residues. The CDR3 spells CASSSQEATNEKLFF. In DNA form, the CDR3 reads TGCGCCAGCAGCTCTCAGGAGGCAACTAATGAAAAACTGTTTTTT.

This clone has a handful of counts. V and J are TRBV6-6 and TRBJ2-1; D might be TRBD2 (6 bases). This CDR3 is 16 amino acids long. The V end lost 0 bases, the J end lost 10 bases, and 19 bases lay between the germline ends. Germline V gene data show CDR1 as MNHNY and CDR2 as SVGAGI (reference sequence). The DNA of the CDR3 is TGTGCCAGCAGTTACTCGTTGGGCAGGACTCGGGGGGAGCAGTTCTTC. Translating it yields CASSYSLGRTRGEQFF.

The genes are TRBV5-4 and TRBJ1-2; weak D call: TRBD1 (5 bases). Trimming shortened V by 1 base and J by 8 bases, and 12 bases separated the two germline ends. Germline CDR1 is SGHNT and CDR2 is YYREEE (reference sequence). This CDR3 spans 13 amino acids. The CDR3 DNA reads as TGTGCCAGCAGCTTGATGGGGGGGGTAGGCTACACCTTC. Translation gives CASSLMGGVGYTF.

This chain joins TRBV29-1 and TRBJ1-4, with D possibly TRBD1 on 5 matching bases. The V gene's germline CDR1 is SQVTM and CDR2 ANQGSEA. CDR3 size: 12 residues. With 6 bases removed from V and 4 bases from J, the gap between germline ends came to 9 bases. The CDR3 DNA follows: TGCAGCGTACGGGGGATTAATGAAAAACTGTTTTTT. This translates into CSVRGINEKLFF.

CDR3 sequence reads: CASSLDRINSPLHF. The CDR3, as DNA: TGTGCCAGCAGCCTCGACAGGATAAATTCACCCCTCCACTTT. V is TRBV5-4 and J is TRBJ1-6; the D gene is possibly TRBD1 (6 bases). Germline CDR1 SGHNT, CDR2 YYREEE (reference sequence). The germline V and J ends were trimmed by 4 bases and 7 bases, with 12 bases remaining between them. The CDR3 covers 14 residues.

The gene calls are TRBV5-4 and TRBJ2-5; a weak D match, TRBD2 (6 bases). Trimming pared 0 bases from V and 5 bases from J, leaving 11 bases between. The germline V gene has CDR1 SGHNT and CDR2 YYREEE (reference sequence). The CDR3 is 14 amino acids. The CDR3 loop reads CASSLDPGEETQYF. The CDR3, as DNA: TGTGCCAGCAGCTTGGATCCGGGGGAGGAGACCCAGTACTTC.